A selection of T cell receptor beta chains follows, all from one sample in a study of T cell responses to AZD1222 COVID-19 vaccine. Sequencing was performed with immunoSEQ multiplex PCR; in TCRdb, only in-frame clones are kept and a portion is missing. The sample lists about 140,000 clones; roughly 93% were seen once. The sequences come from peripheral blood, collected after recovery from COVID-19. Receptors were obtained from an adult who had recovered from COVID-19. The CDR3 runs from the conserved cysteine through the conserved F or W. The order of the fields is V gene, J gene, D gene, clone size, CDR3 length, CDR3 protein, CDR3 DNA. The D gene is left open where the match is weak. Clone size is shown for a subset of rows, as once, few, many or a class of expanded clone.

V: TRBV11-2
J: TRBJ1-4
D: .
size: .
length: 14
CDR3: CASSLYGANEKLFF
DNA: TGTGCCAGCAGCTTATATGGGGCTAATGAAAAACTGTTTTTT

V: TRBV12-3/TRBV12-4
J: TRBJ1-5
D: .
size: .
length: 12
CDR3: CASRDSNQPQHF
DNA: TGTGCCAGCCGGGACAGCAATCAGCCCCAGCATTTT

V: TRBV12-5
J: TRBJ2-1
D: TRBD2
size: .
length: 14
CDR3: CASAPRLADNEQFF
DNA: TGTGCTAGTGCCCCTAGGCTAGCGGACAATGAGCAGTTCTTC

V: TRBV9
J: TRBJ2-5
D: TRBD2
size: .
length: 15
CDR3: CASSVDPGREETQYF
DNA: TGTGCCAGCAGCGTAGACCCCGGGAGGGAAGAGACCCAGTACTTC

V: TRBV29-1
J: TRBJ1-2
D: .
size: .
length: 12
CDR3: CSVQHGSYGYTF
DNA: TGCAGCGTCCAACACGGTTCCTATGGCTACACCTTC

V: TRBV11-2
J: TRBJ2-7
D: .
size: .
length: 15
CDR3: CASSLVGGALYKQYF
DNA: TGTGCCAGCAGCTTAGTTGGAGGGGCCCTGTACAAGCAGTACTTC

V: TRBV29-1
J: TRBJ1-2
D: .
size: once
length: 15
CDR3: CSVPKGTNNYYGYTF
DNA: TGCAGCGTTCCAAAGGGGACAAATAATTACTATGGCTACACCTTC

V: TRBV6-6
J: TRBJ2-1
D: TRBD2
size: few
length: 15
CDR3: CASSQSGRLFISQFF
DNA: TGTGCCAGCAGTCAAAGCGGGAGACTCTTCATTTCGCAGTTCTTC

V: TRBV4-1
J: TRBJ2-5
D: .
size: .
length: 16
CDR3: CASSQGWLRDEETQYF
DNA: TGCGCCAGCAGCCAAGGTTGGCTTCGAGACGAAGAGACCCAGTACTTC

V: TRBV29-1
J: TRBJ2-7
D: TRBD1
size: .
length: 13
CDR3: CSVKTGLSYEQYF
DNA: TGCAGCGTCAAGACAGGGCTGTCCTACGAGCAGTACTTC

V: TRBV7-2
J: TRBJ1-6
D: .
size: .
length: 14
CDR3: CASSPVRTASPLHF
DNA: TGTGCCAGCAGCCCCGTTCGTACGGCTTCACCCCTCCACTTT

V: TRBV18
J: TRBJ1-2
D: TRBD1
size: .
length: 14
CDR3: CASSPPTGGSGYTF
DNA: TGTGCCAGCTCACCACCGACAGGGGGCAGCGGCTACACCTTC

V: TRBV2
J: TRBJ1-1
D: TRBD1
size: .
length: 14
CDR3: CASRGQSMNTEAFF
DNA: TGTGCCAGCAGGGGACAGTCCATGAACACTGAAGCTTTCTTT

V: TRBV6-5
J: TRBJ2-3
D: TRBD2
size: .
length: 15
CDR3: CASSYAGVGTDTQYF
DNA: TGTGCCAGCAGTTACGCGGGAGTAGGCACAGATACGCAGTATTTT

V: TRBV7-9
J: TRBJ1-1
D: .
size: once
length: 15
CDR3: CASSHPPGEPTEAFF
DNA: TGTGCCAGCAGCCACCCCCCAGGGGAGCCCACTGAAGCTTTCTTT

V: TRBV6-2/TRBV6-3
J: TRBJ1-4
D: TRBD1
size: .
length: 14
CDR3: CASSQDRVVGKLFF
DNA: TGTGCCAGCAGCCAGGACAGGGTAGTTGGAAAACTGTTTTTT

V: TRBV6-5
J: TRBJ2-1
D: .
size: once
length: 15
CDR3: CASSYSQGLYNEQFF
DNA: TGTGCCAGCAGTTACTCGCAGGGGCTGTACAATGAGCAGTTCTTC

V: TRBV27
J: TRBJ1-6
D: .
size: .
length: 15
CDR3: CASSTWTDFNSPLHF
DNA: TGTGCCAGCAGTACTTGGACAGACTTTAATTCACCCCTCCACTTT

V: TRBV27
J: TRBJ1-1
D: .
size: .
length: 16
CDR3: CASRLLQGSVNTEAFF
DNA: TGTGCCAGCCGCCTGCTACAGGGTTCCGTCAACACTGAAGCTTTCTTT

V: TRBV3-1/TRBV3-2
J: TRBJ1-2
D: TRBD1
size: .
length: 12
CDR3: CASSPRGQGATF
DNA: TGTGCCAGCAGCCCCCGGGGACAGGGGGCAACCTTC

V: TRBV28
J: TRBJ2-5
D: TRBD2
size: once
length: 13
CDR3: CASLSGGRGTQYF
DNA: TGTGCCAGCCTCTCGGGGGGGCGCGGGACCCAGTACTTC

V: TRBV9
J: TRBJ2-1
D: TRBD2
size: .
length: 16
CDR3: CASSVAIAGRNNEQFF
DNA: TGTGCCAGCAGCGTAGCTATAGCGGGAAGGAACAATGAGCAGTTCTTC

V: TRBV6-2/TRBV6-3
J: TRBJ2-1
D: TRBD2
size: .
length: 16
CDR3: CASSRAGTSGNNEQFF
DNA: TGTGCCAGCAGCCGTGCCGGGACTAGCGGAAACAATGAGCAGTTCTTC

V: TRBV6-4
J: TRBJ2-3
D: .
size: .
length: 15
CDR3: CASSDGRVSTDTQYF
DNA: TGTGCCAGCAGTGACGGCAGGGTCAGCACAGATACGCAGTATTTT

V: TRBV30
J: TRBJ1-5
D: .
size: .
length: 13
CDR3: CAWSQGYNQPQHF
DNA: TGTGCCTGGAGCCAGGGTTACAATCAGCCCCAGCATTTT

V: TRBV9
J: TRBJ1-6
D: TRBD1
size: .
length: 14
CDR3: CASSPGQANSPLHF
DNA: TGTGCCAGCAGCCCCGGACAGGCAAATTCACCCCTCCACTTT

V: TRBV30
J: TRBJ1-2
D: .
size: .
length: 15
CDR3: CAWSVRAWSNYGYTF
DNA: TGTGCCTGGAGTGTACGGGCGTGGAGTAACTATGGCTACACCTTC

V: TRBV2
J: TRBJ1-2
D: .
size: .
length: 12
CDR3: CASSQNNYGYTF
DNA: TGTGCCAGCAGTCAGAATAACTATGGCTACACCTTC

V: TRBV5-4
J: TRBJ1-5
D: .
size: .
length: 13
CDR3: CASSREGNQPQHF
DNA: TGTGCCAGCAGCCGAGAGGGCAATCAGCCCCAGCATTTT

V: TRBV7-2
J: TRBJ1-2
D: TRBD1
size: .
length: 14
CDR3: CASSLRDRGGGYTF
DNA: TGTGCCAGCAGCTTGAGGGACAGGGGGGGTGGCTACACCTTC

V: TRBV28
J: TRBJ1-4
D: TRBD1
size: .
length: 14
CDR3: CASSFTGGGEKLFF
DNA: TGTGCCAGCAGTTTTACAGGGGGAGGCGAAAAACTGTTTTTT

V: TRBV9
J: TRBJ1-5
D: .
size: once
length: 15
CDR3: CASSVGGSSNQPQHF
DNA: TGTGCCAGCAGCGTAGGGGGATCTAGCAATCAGCCCCAGCATTTT

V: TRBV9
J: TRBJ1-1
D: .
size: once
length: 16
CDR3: CASSVAGQLLNTEAFF
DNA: TGTGCCAGCAGCGTAGCTGGACAGCTTTTGAACACTGAAGCTTTCTTT

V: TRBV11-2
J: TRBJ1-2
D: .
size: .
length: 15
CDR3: CASSPRGGRAYGYTF
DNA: TGTGCCAGCAGCCCCCGGGGAGGGAGGGCCTATGGCTACACCTTC

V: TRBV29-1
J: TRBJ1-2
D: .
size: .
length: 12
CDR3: CSVEAANYGYTF
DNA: TGCAGCGTTGAAGCAGCTAACTATGGCTACACCTTC

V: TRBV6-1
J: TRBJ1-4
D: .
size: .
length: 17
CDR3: CASSGRAGSPANEKLFF
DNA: TGTGCCAGCAGTGGGAGAGCGGGGAGTCCAGCTAATGAAAAACTGTTTTTT

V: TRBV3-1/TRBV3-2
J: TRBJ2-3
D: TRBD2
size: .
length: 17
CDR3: CASSQRTSGRALDTQYF
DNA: TGTGCCAGCAGCCAACGGACTAGCGGGAGGGCCCTAGATACGCAGTATTTT

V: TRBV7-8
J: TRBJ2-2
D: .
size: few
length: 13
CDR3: CASSLSRAGELFF
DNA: TGTGCCAGCAGCTTGAGTAGGGCCGGGGAGCTGTTTTTT

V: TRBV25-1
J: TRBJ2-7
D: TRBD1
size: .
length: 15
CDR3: CASTRGTGTTYEQYF
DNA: TGTGCCAGCACCAGGGGGACAGGGACTACCTACGAGCAGTACTTC

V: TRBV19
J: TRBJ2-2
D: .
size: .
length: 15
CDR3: CASSIEGFRAGELFF
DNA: TGTGCCAGTAGTATAGAAGGGTTTCGGGCCGGGGAGCTGTTTTTT

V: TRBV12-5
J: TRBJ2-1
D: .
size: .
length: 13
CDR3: CASGLVPESEQFF
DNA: TGTGCTAGTGGTTTGGTACCAGAAAGTGAGCAGTTCTTC

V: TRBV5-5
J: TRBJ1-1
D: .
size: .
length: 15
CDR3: CASSAGGGLNTEAFF
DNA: TGTGCCAGCAGCGCTGGAGGTGGGTTGAACACTGAAGCTTTCTTT

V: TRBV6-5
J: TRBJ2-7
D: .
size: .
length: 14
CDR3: CASRGGRVFYEQYF
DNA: TGTGCCAGCAGGGGGGGACGGGTTTTCTACGAGCAGTACTTC

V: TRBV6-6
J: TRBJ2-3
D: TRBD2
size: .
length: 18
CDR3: CASSPKPGLASWGDTQYF
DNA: TGTGCCAGCAGTCCTAAACCGGGACTAGCATCCTGGGGAGATACGCAGTATTTT

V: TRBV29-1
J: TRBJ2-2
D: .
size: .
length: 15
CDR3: CSVRFGTVNTGELFF
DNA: TGCAGCGTCCGATTTGGGACCGTGAACACCGGGGAGCTGTTTTTT

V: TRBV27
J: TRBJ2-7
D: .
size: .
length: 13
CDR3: CASSFGRGYEQYF
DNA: TGTGCCAGCAGTTTCGGGAGAGGGTACGAGCAGTACTTC

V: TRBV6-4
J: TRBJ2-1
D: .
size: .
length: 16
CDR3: CASSELPDGGLNEQFF
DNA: TGTGCCAGCAGTGAACTACCGGACGGAGGTCTGAATGAGCAGTTCTTC

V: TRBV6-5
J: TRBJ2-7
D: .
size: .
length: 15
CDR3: CASSPGLEGIHEQYF
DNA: TGTGCCAGCAGTCCCGGACTGGAGGGAATCCACGAGCAGTACTTC

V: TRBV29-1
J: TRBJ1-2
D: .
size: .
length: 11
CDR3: CSAGQSHGYTF
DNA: TGCAGCGCAGGACAGTCCCATGGCTACACCTTC

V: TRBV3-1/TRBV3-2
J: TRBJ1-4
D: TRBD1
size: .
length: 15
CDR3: CASSQGPGQREKLFF
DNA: TGTGCCAGCAGCCAAGGCCCGGGACAGAGAGAAAAACTGTTTTTT

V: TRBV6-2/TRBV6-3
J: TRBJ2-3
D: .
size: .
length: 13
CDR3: CASSPRDQHAQYF
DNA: TGTGCCAGCAGCCCCCGTGACCAGCATGCGCAGTATTTT

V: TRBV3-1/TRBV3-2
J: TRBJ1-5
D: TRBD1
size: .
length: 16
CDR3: CASSLGTVGVYQPQHF
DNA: TGTGCCAGCAGCCTCGGGACAGTAGGAGTTTATCAGCCCCAGCATTTT

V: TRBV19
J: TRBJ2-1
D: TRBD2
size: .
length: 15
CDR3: CASRLAGGLYNEQFF
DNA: TGTGCCAGTAGACTAGCGGGAGGTCTATACAATGAGCAGTTCTTC